This TCR beta chain was sequenced for a study of blood T cells in healthy people across ages. Alongside a J-beta primer mix, a sample-barcoded 5' primer served in a second PCR lasting roughly 7 to 12 cycles. MiXCR was run by TCRdb on the 5' RACE reads, yielding one entry per CDR3 protein. Among hundreds of thousands of distinct CDR3 sequences listed, around 42% were seen once. Study-wide points: Researchers report that TCR beta diversity correlated strongly with naive T cell percentage. The study lacked donor CMV status, which possibly confounded expanded clonotype changes.

This CDR3 is 13 amino acids long. The germline V gene encodes CDR1 SGHRS and CDR2 YFSETQ. The V and J ends lost 5 bases and 7 bases respectively, with 12 bases between them. This clonotype came up once. Its antigen is unknown. The authors extracted at least 5 micrograms of total RNA per sample. Sequenced: blood. The V and J genes are TRBV5-1 and TRBJ1-4, with D unresolved. The source of this sequence is a man in his 60s in good health. In DNA form, the CDR3 reads TGCGCCAGCAGGGATAGGGAGGGTGAAAAACTGTTTTTT. Its translation is CASRDREGEKLFF.